The rows below give T cell receptor beta chains drawn from one sample of a study of memory CD4+ T cells and cytomegalovirus serostatus. Data came from immunoSEQ multiplex PCR; TCRdb stores just in-frame clones and leaves some out. The sample yields under 85,000 clones, 78% seen once. Sequencing was carried out using memory CD4+ T cells from blood. These receptors were collected from an adult in good health and CMV-seropositive. Both conserved end residues are part of each CDR3. The D gene is left open where the match is weak. Clone size is stated in some rows and not others, as once, few, many or a class when expanded.

j_call | v_call | d_call | clone_size | cdr3_nt | cdr3_aa
TRBJ1-2 | TRBV7-8 | - | - | TGTGCCAGCAGCTTAGGACAGGCCCGCGGCTACACCTTC | CASSLGQARGYTF
TRBJ2-3 | TRBV10-3 | TRBD2 | - | TGTGCCATCAGTGAGTCGACTAGCGGAGACACAGATACGCAGTATTTT | CAISESTSGDTDTQYF
TRBJ1-1 | TRBV5-6 | TRBD1 | - | TGTGCCAGCAGCTACAGGGGGCGAGCTTTCTTT | CASSYRGRAFF
TRBJ1-1 | TRBV10-3 | - | - | TGTGCCATCAGTGCGTCCCCAGGGGAGGGAGACACTGAAGCTTTCTTT | CAISASPGEGDTEAFF
TRBJ1-2 | TRBV19 | TRBD1 | - | TGTGCCAGTAATCGACAGGGCAGTAACTATGGCTACACCTTC | CASNRQGSNYGYTF
TRBJ2-1 | TRBV11-3 | - | - | TGTGCCAGCAGCTTTGGGCGGGGCACCCGGGGATACAATGAGCAGTTCTTC | CASSFGRGTRGYNEQFF
TRBJ1-4 | TRBV2 | - | - | TGTGCCAGCAGCATGCCCATCTCTCCGACCCGAGAAAAACTGTTTTTT | CASSMPISPTREKLFF
TRBJ2-5 | TRBV19 | - | medium-sized | TGTGCCAGTAGTCCACAGGAGGGGGCACGGGAGACCCAGTACTTC | CASSPQEGARETQYF
TRBJ2-7 | TRBV6-6 | TRBD1 | - | TGTGCCAGCAACACCCCCGGGACAGGGGGTTACGAGCAGTACTTC | CASNTPGTGGYEQYF
TRBJ1-2 | TRBV6-1 | - | once | TGTGCCAGCAGTGAGAGGCAGTCCGGTGGCTACACCTTC | CASSERQSGGYTF
TRBJ1-4 | TRBV5-1 | - | - | TGCGCCAGCAGCTCGACAGGTTTTGAAAAACTGTTTTTT | CASSSTGFEKLFF
TRBJ2-7 | TRBV11-2 | TRBD2 | - | TGTGCCAGCAGCCAAACTAGCGTTGGCGAGCAGTACTTC | CASSQTSVGEQYF
TRBJ1-5 | TRBV21-1 | - | - | TGTGCCAGCGGTAGGAATCAGCCCCAGCATTTT | CASGRNQPQHF
TRBJ2-1 | TRBV7-2 | TRBD2 | - | TGTGCCAGCAGCTTGGAGGGGACTAGCGGGAGAACGAATGGGCAGTTCTTC | CASSLEGTSGRTNGQFF
TRBJ2-1 | TRBV5-1 | - | - | TGCGCTATAGAACCGAATGCCGTATACAATGAGCAGTTCTTC | CAIEPNAVYNEQFF
TRBJ2-5 | TRBV2 | - | - | TGTGCCAGCAGCGAAAGGGAGACCCAGTACTTC | CASSERETQYF
TRBJ2-3 | TRBV2 | - | - | TGTGCCAGCAGCGAGACTAGTTCGACGCAGTATTTT | CASSETSSTQYF
TRBJ1-2 | TRBV6-1 | - | - | TGTGCCAGCAGTGAAGCGGGGGGTGGCTACACCTTC | CASSEAGGGYTF
TRBJ2-5 | TRBV7-2 | - | few | TGTGCCAGCAGCTTACAGATAGAAGAGACCCAGTACTTC | CASSLQIEETQYF
TRBJ1-2 | TRBV6-1 | - | - | TGTGCCAGCAGTGAAACGGGGAACTATGGCTACACCTTC | CASSETGNYGYTF
TRBJ1-4 | TRBV30 | - | - | TGTGCCTGGAGTGTTGGGGCAGAGAAACTGTTTTTT | CAWSVGAEKLFF
TRBJ2-3 | TRBV14 | - | - | TGTGCCAGCAGCCAAGACAGAAACACAGATACGCAGTATTTT | CASSQDRNTDTQYF
TRBJ1-1 | TRBV10-2 | - | - | TGCGCCAGCAGTGTAGGGCGCGAAGCTTTCTTT | CASSVGREAFF
TRBJ1-5 | TRBV29-1 | - | - | TGCAGCCCTGACCCCCGGGGCAATCAGCCCCAGCATTTT | CSPDPRGNQPQHF
TRBJ2-1 | TRBV19 | TRBD2 | - | TGTGCCAGTAGTCCCGGGACTAGAAGAGGTAATGAGCAGTTCTTC | CASSPGTRRGNEQFF
TRBJ2-2 | TRBV11-2 | - | many | TGTGCCAGCAGCTTAGGGGGTACCGGGGAGCTGTTTTTT | CASSLGGTGELFF
TRBJ1-5 | TRBV2 | - | few | TGTGCCAGCAGTGAAGTCAACCTCAATCAGCCCCAGCATTTT | CASSEVNLNQPQHF
TRBJ1-5 | TRBV30 | - | - | TGTGCCTGGAGCGAACATAGCAATCAGCCCCAGCATTTT | CAWSEHSNQPQHF
TRBJ2-5 | TRBV25-1 | - | - | TGTGCCAGCAGTGATGCAGGGAAGGTAGAGACCCAGTACTTC | CASSDAGKVETQYF
TRBJ2-2 | TRBV19 | - | - | TGTGCCAGTAGAGACCTTCCGAGAGACACCGGGGAGCTGTTTTTT | CASRDLPRDTGELFF
TRBJ2-1 | TRBV5-1 | - | - | TGCGCCAGCAGCCCTCCGAGAGGGACCATCAATGAGCAGTTCTTC | CASSPPRGTINEQFF
TRBJ2-1 | TRBV14 | TRBD2 | - | TGTGCCAGCAGTCGGACTAGCGGGAGGGCACGGAGTACTGCTGAGCAGTTCTTC | CASSRTSGRARSTAEQFF
TRBJ2-1 | TRBV7-9 | - | - | TGTGCCAGCAGCTATTTACGATCTAGTGTCTCCTACAATGAGCAGTTCTTC | CASSYLRSSVSYNEQFF
TRBJ2-2 | TRBV4-2 | - | - | TGTGCCAGCAGCCAAGCAACTTTCAGGGGTTTGGGGACTCACACCGGGGAGCTGTTTTTT | CASSQATFRGLGTHTGELFF
TRBJ1-5 | TRBV5-6 | - | - | TGTGCCAGCAGCTTGGGCAATCAGCCCCAGCATTTT | CASSLGNQPQHF
TRBJ2-4 | TRBV5-1 | - | - | TGCGCCAGCAGCCCGGAGTTGGGAGAAAACATTCAGTACTTC | CASSPELGENIQYF
TRBJ2-3 | TRBV11-3 | - | - | TGTGCCAGCAGCTCACAGGGTCCGCCGGCAGATACGCAGTATTTT | CASSSQGPPADTQYF
TRBJ1-2 | TRBV29-1 | - | - | TGCAGCGTTCAGGTGCTTGGCTATGGCTACACCTTC | CSVQVLGYGYTF
TRBJ1-1 | TRBV19 | TRBD1 | few | TGTGCCAGTAGTAAGCGAACAGGGGGCTTCGCTGAAGCTTTCTTT | CASSKRTGGFAEAFF
TRBJ1-1 | TRBV10-1 | TRBD1 | - | TGCGCCACCGAAGTGCGGGACAGGGTCCTGATGAACACTGAAGCTTTCTTT | CATEVRDRVLMNTEAFF
TRBJ2-7 | TRBV5-5 | TRBD1 | - | TGTGCCAGCAGCTCCGGCCCCGGGACAGTCTACGAGCAGTACTTC | CASSSGPGTVYEQYF
TRBJ1-3 | TRBV4-1 | - | - | TGCGCCAGCAGCCAATCTCCGACGCTAGGAAACACCATATATTTT | CASSQSPTLGNTIYF
TRBJ2-5 | TRBV28 | TRBD2 | - | TGTGCCAGCAGTTCCATATGGCTAGCGGGGGGGGATGAGACCCAGTACTTC | CASSSIWLAGGDETQYF
TRBJ1-5 | TRBV27 | TRBD1 | - | TGTGCCAGCAGTCAATACAGGGGCGATCAGCCCCAGCATTTT | CASSQYRGDQPQHF
TRBJ2-5 | TRBV11-3 | - | - | TGTGCCAGCAGCTTATACGGGCGGACCCAAGAGACCCAGTACTTC | CASSLYGRTQETQYF
TRBJ1-6 | TRBV20-1 | - | - | TGCAGTGCCCAGACTAATTCACCCCTCCACTTT | CSAQTNSPLHF
TRBJ2-6 | TRBV7-9 | TRBD1 | - | TGTGCCAGCAGCTTTCGGACAGGTGGGGCCAACGTCCTGACTTTC | CASSFRTGGANVLTF
TRBJ2-3 | TRBV10-3 | - | - | TGTGCCGCCCTGGGGCGGAGCACAGATACGCAGTATTTT | CAALGRSTDTQYF
TRBJ1-3 | TRBV4-3 | - | once | TGCGCCAGCAGCCAGGGGGACTCCCGAAACACCATATATTTT | CASSQGDSRNTIYF
TRBJ2-1 | TRBV7-8 | - | - | TGTGCCAGCAGCCCCCCCCCGGGGTACAATGAGCAGTTCTTC | CASSPPPGYNEQFF
TRBJ2-1 | TRBV19 | TRBD2 | - | TGTGCCAGTAGTCCACCCCCGGGGACTAGCGGGAGAAACCGTGAGCAGTTCTTC | CASSPPPGTSGRNREQFF
TRBJ2-2 | TRBV7-6 | - | - | TGTGCCAGCAGCTCGATCAGGGGTAGGAACACCGGGGAGCTGTTTTTT | CASSSIRGRNTGELFF
TRBJ1-4 | TRBV18 | - | - | TGTGCCAGCTCACCGGACAGTCATGAAAAACTGTTTTTT | CASSPDSHEKLFF
TRBJ1-1 | TRBV7-2 | TRBD1 | - | TGTGCCAGCAGCTTATCCGCTTGGGCAGGGGGCGGGGTAAGGACTGAAGCTTTCTTT | CASSLSAWAGGGVRTEAFF
TRBJ1-2 | TRBV7-9 | TRBD1 | - | TGTGCCAGCAGCTCCTGGGACAGGGACTATGGCTACACCTTC | CASSSWDRDYGYTF
TRBJ1-1 | TRBV11-3 | - | - | TGTGCCAGCAGCCGCAGGTTGGAAGCTTTCTTT | CASSRRLEAFF
TRBJ2-3 | TRBV7-9 | - | many | TGTGCCAGCAGCCCAGGGGTTGACGCAGATACGCAGTATTTT | CASSPGVDADTQYF
TRBJ2-4 | TRBV11-2 | - | - | TGTGCCAGCAGCTTAGGCCGGCAAAACATTCAGTACTTC | CASSLGRQNIQYF